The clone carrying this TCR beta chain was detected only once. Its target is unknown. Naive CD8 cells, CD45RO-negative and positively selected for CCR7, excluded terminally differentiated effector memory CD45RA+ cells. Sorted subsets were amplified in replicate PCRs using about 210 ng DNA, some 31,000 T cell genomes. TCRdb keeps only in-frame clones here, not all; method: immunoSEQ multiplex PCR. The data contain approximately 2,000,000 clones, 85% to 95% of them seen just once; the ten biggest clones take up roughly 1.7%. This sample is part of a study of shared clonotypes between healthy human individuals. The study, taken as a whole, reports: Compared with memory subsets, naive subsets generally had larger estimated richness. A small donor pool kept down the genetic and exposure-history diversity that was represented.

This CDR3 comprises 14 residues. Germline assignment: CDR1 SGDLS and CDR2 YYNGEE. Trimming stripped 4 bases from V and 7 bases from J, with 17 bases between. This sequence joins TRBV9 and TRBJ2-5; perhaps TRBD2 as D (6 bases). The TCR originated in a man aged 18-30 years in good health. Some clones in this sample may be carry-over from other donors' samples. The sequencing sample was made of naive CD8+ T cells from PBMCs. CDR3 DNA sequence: TGTGCCAGCAGCCCATGGGGGGACGGGGGGACCCAGTACTTC. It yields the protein CASSPWGDGGTQYF.